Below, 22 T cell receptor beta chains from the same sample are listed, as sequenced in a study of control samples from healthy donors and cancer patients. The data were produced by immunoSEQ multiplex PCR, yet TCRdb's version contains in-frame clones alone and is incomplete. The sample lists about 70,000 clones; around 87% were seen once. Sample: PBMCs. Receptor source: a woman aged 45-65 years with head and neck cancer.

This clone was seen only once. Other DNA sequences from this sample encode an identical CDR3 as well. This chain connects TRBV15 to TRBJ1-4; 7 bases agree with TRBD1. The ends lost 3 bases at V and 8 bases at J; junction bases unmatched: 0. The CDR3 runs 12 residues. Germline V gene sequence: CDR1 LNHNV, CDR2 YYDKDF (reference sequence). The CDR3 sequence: CATSRDREKLFF. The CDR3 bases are TGTGCCACCAGCAGGGACAGGGAAAAACTGTTTTTT. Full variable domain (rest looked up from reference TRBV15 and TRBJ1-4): DAMVIQNPRYQVTQFGKPVTLSCSQTLNHNVMYWYQQKSSQAPKLLFHYYDKDFNNEADTPDNFQSRRPNTSFCFLDIRSPGLGDTAMYLCATSRDREKLFFGSGTQLSVL.

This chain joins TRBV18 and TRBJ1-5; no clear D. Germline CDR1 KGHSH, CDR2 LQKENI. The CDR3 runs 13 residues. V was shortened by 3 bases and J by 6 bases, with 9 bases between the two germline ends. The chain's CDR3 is CASSPERSQPQHF. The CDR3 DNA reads TGTGCCAGCTCACCTGAGCGTTCTCAGCCCCAGCATTTT. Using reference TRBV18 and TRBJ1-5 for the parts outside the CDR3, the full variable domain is NAGVMQNPRHLVRRRGQEARLRCSPMKGHSHVYWYRQLPEEGLKFMVYLQKENIIDESGMPKERFSAEFPKEGPSILRIQQVVRGDSAAYFCASSPERSQPQHFGDGTRLSIL.

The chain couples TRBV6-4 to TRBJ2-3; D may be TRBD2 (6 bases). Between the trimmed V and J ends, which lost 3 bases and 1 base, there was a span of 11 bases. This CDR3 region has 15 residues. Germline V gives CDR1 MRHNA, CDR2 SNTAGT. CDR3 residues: CASSERASGTDTQYF. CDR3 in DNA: TGTGCCAGCAGTGAGAGGGCTAGCGGCACAGATACGCAGTATTTT.

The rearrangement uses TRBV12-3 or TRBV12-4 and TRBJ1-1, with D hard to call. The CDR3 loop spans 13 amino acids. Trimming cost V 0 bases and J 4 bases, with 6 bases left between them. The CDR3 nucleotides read TGTGCCAGCAGTTTAGCGCAGGTCACTGAAGCTTTCTTT. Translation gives CASSLAQVTEAFF.

The CDR3 DNA is TGTGCCAGCAGTGAAAATGCGGCAGACACTGAAGCTTTCTTT. Translation: CASSENAADTEAFF. This sequence joins TRBV6-1 and TRBJ1-1; D ambiguous. CDR3 length equals 14 residues. The V gene lost 2 bases and the J gene lost 3 bases, with 10 bases spanning the gap. CDR1 and CDR2 (germline): MNHNS, SASEGT.

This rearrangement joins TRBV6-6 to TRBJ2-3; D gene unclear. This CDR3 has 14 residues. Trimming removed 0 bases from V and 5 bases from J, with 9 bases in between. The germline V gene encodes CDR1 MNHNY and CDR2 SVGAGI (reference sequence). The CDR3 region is CASSYSGYRDTQYF. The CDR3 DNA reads TGTGCCAGCAGTTACTCGGGGTACCGAGATACGCAGTATTTT.

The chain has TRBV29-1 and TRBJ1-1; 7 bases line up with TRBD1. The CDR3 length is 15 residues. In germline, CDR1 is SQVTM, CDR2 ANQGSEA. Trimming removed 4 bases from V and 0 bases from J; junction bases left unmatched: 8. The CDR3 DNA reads TGCAGCGTTGGGTTGACAGGGACCCTGAACACTGAAGCTTTCTTT. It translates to CSVGLTGTLNTEAFF.

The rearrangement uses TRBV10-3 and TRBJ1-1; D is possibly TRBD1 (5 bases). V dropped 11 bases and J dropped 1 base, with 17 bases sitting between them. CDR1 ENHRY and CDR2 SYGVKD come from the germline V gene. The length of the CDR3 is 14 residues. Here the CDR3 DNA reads TGTGCCTCACAACAGGAGACTACGAACACTGAAGCTTTCTTT. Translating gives CASQQETTNTEAFF.

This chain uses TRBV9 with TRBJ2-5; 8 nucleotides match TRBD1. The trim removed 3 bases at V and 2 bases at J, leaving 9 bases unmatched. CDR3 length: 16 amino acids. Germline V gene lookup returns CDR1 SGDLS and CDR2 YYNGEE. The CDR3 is CASSETGDRVQETQYF. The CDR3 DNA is TGTGCCAGCAGCGAGACAGGGGACCGGGTACAAGAGACCCAGTACTTC. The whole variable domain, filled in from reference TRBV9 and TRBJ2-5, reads DSGVTQTPKHLITATGQRVTLRCSPRSGDLSVYWYQQSLDQGLQFLIQYYNGEERAKGNILERFSAQQFPDLHSELNLSSLELGDSALYFCASSETGDRVQETQYFGPGTRLLVL.

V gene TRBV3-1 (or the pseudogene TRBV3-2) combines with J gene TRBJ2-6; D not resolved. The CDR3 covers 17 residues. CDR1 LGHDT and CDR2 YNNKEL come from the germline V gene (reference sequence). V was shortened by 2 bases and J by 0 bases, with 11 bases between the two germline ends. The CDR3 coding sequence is TGTGCCAGCAGCCAACAAAAAGGGAACTCTGGGGCCAACGTCCTGACTTTC. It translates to CASSQQKGNSGANVLTF.

The DNA of the CDR3 is TGTGCCAGCACCTGGGGGGTTGGGATGAACACTGAAGCTTTCTTT. Protein product: CASTWGVGMNTEAFF. The chain carries TRBV5-5 and TRBJ1-1; the D gene is possibly TRBD1 (5 bases). This CDR3 spans 15 amino acids. Germline V lookup: CDR1 SGHKS, CDR2 YYEKEE (reference sequence). V shed 6 bases and J shed 0 bases, with 15 bases lying between them.

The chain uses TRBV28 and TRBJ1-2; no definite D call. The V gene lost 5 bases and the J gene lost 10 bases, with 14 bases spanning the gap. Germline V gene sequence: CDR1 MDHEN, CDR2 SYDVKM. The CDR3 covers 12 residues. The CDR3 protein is CASSPDSVDYTF. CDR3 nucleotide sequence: TGTGCCAGCAGTCCCGACTCGGTTGACTACACCTTC.

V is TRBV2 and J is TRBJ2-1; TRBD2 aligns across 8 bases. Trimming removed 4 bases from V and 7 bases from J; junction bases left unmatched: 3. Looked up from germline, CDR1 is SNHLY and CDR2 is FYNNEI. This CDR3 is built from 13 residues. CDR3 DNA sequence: TGTGCCAGCAGTGGGCAGCGGGGGAATGAGCAGTTCTTC. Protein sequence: CASSGQRGNEQFF.

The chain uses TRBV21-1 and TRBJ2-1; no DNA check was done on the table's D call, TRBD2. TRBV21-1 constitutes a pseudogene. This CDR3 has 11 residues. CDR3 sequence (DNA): TGTGCCAGTCGGTCCGGGAATGAGCAGTTCTTC. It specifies CASRSGNEQFF.

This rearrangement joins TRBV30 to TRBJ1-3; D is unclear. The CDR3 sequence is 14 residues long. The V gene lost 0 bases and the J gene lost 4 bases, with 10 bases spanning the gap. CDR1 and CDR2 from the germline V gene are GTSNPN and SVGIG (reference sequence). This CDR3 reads CAWSVGTAGNTIYF. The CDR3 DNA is TGTGCCTGGAGTGTAGGTACAGCCGGAAACACCATATATTTT.

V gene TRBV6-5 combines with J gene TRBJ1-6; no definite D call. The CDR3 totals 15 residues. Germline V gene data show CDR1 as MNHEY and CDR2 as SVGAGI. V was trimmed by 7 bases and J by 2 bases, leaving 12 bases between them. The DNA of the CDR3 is TGTGCCAGCATCCCAGCGACTACCTATAATTCACCCCTCCACTTT. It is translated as CASIPATTYNSPLHF.

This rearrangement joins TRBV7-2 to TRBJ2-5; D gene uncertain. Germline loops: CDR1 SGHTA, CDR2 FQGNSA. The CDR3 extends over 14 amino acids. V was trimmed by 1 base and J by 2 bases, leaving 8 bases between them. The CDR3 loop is CASSLDGRQETQYF. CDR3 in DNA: TGTGCCAGCAGCTTAGATGGCAGACAAGAGACCCAGTACTTC.

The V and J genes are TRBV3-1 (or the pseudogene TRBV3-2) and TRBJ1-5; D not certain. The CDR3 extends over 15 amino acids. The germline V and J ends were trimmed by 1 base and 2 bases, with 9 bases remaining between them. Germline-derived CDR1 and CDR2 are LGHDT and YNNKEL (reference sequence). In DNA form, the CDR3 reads TGTGCCAGCAGCCAAGGAAACGGAGGCAATCAGCCCCAGCATTTT. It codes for CASSQGNGGNQPQHF.

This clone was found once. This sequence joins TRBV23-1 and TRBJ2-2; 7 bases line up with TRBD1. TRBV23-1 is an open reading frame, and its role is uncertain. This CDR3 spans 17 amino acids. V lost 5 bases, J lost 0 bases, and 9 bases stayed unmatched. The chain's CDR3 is CASSSTDRASNTGELFF. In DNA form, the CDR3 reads TGCGCCAGCAGTTCCACTGACAGGGCTTCGAACACCGGGGAGCTGTTTTTT.

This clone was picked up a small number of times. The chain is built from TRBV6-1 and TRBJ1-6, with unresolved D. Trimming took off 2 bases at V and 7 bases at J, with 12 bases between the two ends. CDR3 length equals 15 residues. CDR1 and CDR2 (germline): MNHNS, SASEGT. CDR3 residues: CASSEMASGNSPLHF. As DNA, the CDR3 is TGTGCCAGCAGTGAAATGGCATCTGGGAATTCACCCCTCCACTTT.

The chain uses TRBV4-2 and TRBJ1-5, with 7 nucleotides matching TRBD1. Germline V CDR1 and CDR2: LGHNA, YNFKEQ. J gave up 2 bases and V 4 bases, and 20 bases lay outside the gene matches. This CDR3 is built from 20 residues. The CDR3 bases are TGTGCCAGCAGCCTCGTTGGGCGAGGGGGCGCCGAGTGGGGCAATCAGCCCCAGCATTTT. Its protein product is CASSLVGRGGAEWGNQPQHF.

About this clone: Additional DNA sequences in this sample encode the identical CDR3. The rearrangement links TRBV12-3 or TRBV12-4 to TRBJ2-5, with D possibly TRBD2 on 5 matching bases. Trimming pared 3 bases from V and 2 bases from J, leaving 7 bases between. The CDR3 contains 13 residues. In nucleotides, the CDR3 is TGTGCCAGCAGTTTCCGGGGACAAGAGACCCAGTACTTC. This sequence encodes CASSFRGQETQYF.